The rows below give T cell receptor beta chains drawn from one sample of a study of cytomegalovirus exposure and HLA in healthy donors. Only in-frame clones appear in the TCRdb table, and some are missing; sequencing was by immunoSEQ multiplex PCR. The table lists 180,000 or so clones, under 90% of them singletons. The material sequenced was PBMCs. The receptors were gathered from a boy younger than 10 in good health and CMV-seronegative. The CDR3 runs from the conserved cysteine through the conserved F or W. Each record gives: V gene, CDR3 protein.

V: TRBV2; CDR3: CASSDEVNQPQHF
V: TRBV9; CDR3: CASSVGNSNTEAFF
V: TRBV19; CDR3: CASSIDQTLSDYGYTF
V: TRBV27; CDR3: CASSGWGGEELFF
V: TRBV11-1; CDR3: CASSPPGQLAGNTEAFF
V: TRBV7-2; CDR3: CASSSTSTTDTQYF
V: TRBV5-6; CDR3: CASSLAWRTDTQYF
V: TRBV7-6; CDR3: CASSLTGFGGELFF
V: TRBV4-2; CDR3: CASSLEQGQGYGYTF
V: TRBV9; CDR3: CASSAILDSTDTQYF
V: TRBV11-3; CDR3: CASSPKRQGACEQYF
V: TRBV9; CDR3: CASSVGDLPQETQYF
V: TRBV25-1; CDR3: CASSDPFTDTQYF
V: TRBV27; CDR3: CASSFGGINSPLHF
V: TRBV7-2; CDR3: CASSFTSHVLTDTQYF
V: TRBV7-9; CDR3: CSSSLVRAMNTEAFF
V: TRBV5-4; CDR3: CASSLRRGPQETQYF
V: TRBV6-5; CDR3: CASRADRNREAFF
V: TRBV27; CDR3: CASSLWGGFYEQYF
V: TRBV4-1; CDR3: CASSPEPIQGQNYEQYF
V: TRBV7-8; CDR3: CASSLDRDRAFSAQHF
V: TRBV5-1; CDR3: CASSTGSGETQYF
V: TRBV7-6; CDR3: CASSPGTDYEQYF
V: TRBV27; CDR3: CASTLRGGHNYGYTF
V: TRBV6-1; CDR3: CASSVGGELEGYTF
V: TRBV7-2; CDR3: CASSLQVEQYF
V: TRBV6-5; CDR3: CASSADYDRRGQAFF
V: TRBV9; CDR3: CASSVEGGGATDTQYF
V: TRBV7-2; CDR3: CASSYRLAGTQETQYF